Listed here is a single T cell receptor beta chain. The antigen remains unidentified. Trimming removed 3 bases at V and 3 bases at J, with 14 bases between. The CDR3 is 15 amino acids. Germline V CDR1 and CDR2: SNHLY, FYNNEI. This sample was taken from a study of shared clonotypes between healthy human individuals. Both subsets, CD45RA+ naive and CD45RA-negative memory, were split from the CD4+ cells. Study findings and constraints: Roughly 5% of naive CD4 clonotypes were shared across several donors.

The protocol was immunoSEQ multiplex PCR, while the TCRdb copy is restricted to in-frame clones and leaves out a portion. The data contain millions of clones, 95% of them singletons. This chain joins TRBV2 and TRBJ2-5; D gene unclear. Material: naive CD4+ T cells sorted from blood. Subset described: CD45RA+ positively selected. The sequence came from a man between 18 and 35 years old in good health. The CDR3 spells CASSEPRTVKETQYF. The CDR3, as DNA: TGTGCCAGCAGTGAGCCAAGGACGGTCAAAGAGACCCAGTACTTC. Combining the CDR3 with reference TRBV2 and TRBJ2-5 gives the whole variable domain EPEVTQTPSHQVTQMGQEVILRCVPISNHLYFYWYRQILGQKVEFLVSFYNNEISEKSEIFDDQFSVERPDGSNFTLKIRSTKLEDSAMYFCASSEPRTVKETQYFGPGTRLLVL.